This T cell receptor beta chain was documented in a study of early T cells in non-severe SARS-CoV-2 infection. Across the whole study: The authors sequenced bulk RNA from unsorted whole blood, leaving chains unpaired.

Via MiXCR, TCRdb re-called the 5' RACE reads, giving one row per CDR3 protein. The table includes roughly 56,000 distinct CDR3 sequences, 10% to 13% detected once. The CDR3 is 16 residues long. V lost 6 bases and J lost 6, with 22 bases in between. Germline assignment: CDR1 SGHVS and CDR2 FNYEAQ. The rearrangement uses TRBV7-6 and TRBJ2-3; D is perhaps TRBD2 (6 bases). The sequencing sample was made of whole blood. The receptor's source is an adult who was a healthcare worker with PCR-confirmed SARS-CoV-2 infection or an uninfected control (not recorded which). CDR3 sequence reads: CASRPSGTPTMDTQYF. DNA for the CDR3: TGTGCCAGCAGACCATCGGGGACTCCGACAATGGATACGCAGTATTTT.